Shown below are 24 T cell receptor beta chains from a single sample sequenced in a study of shared clonotypes between healthy human individuals (dated by TCRdb to 2020 to 2021). Library creation used the immunoSEQ multiplex PCR assay. TCRdb re-hosts the immuneACCESS table, in-frame sequences only. Its copies lack some clones; in the studies checked, an unresolved V gene accounts for under half of them, and the cause for the rest is not known. The sample data list about 100,000 clones, and 67% of these were observed just once. The leading ten clones occupy roughly a quarter of the sample. The sequenced sample was memory CD8+ T cells sorted from blood. The cell subset or site label, as the study defines it: CD45RO+ cells pooled with CCR7-negative TemRA cells. Receptors were obtained from a woman aged 30 to 39 in good health.

V gene TRBV11-2 combines with J gene TRBJ2-3; 14 bases are shared with TRBD2. From germline, CDR1 is SGHAT and CDR2 FQNNGV. The length of the CDR3 is 19 residues. With V trimmed by 1 base and J by 0 bases, 6 bases remained unmatched. In DNA form, the CDR3 reads TGTGCCAGCAGCTTAGTTAGGGGACTAGCGGGAGTAAGCACAGATACGCAGTATTTT. It encodes CASSLVRGLAGVSTDTQYF.

The rearrangement joins TRBV5-6 to TRBJ2-7; the D is unclear. V lost 5 bases and J 4 bases, leaving 13 bases between the germline ends. Germline V gives CDR1 SGHDT, CDR2 YYEEEE. This CDR3 comprises 13 residues. As DNA, the CDR3 is TGTGCCAGCAGAAAAAGGGTGGATTACGAGCAGTACTTC. Translating it yields CASRKRVDYEQYF.

Points on this clone: Other DNA sequences from this sample encode an identical CDR3 as well. This rearrangement joins TRBV19 to TRBJ1-5, with 10 bases matching TRBD1. CDR1 is LNHDA and CDR2 is SQIVND in the germline V gene (reference sequence). Trimming at V came to 5 bases and at J to 2 bases, leaving 3 bases not matched to a gene. This CDR3 spans 15 amino acids. CDR3 protein: CASSRQGAGNQPQHF. CDR3 in DNA: TGTGCCAGTAGTCGACAGGGGGCGGGCAATCAGCCCCAGCATTTT.

This chain links TRBV2 with TRBJ1-1; unclear D gene. CDR1 is SNHLY and CDR2 is FYNNEI in the germline V gene. The CDR3 spans 11 residues. V gave up 1 base and J gave up 8 bases, with 5 bases separating them. This CDR3 reads CASSEVGEAFF. The DNA of the CDR3 is TGTGCCAGCAGTGAAGTGGGAGAAGCTTTCTTT.

J is TRBJ2-3 and V is TRBV27, with 7 bases identical to TRBD1. This CDR3 is 15 amino acids long. Germline V gene data show CDR1 as MNHEY and CDR2 as SMNVEV (reference sequence). Germline trimming cut 6 bases from V and 1 base from J; bases unmatched to any gene: 7. The CDR3, as DNA: TGTGCCAGCAGCTATAACAGGGGAGGCACAGATACGCAGTATTTT. The encoded protein is CASSYNRGGTDTQYF.

The chain employs TRBV15 and TRBJ2-3; D is ambiguous. The V end was cut by 5 bases, the J end by 3 bases, with 12 bases between. CDR3 length equals 14 residues. CDR1 and CDR2 from the germline V gene are LNHNV and YYDKDF (reference sequence). The CDR3: CATSRGRKTDTQYF. Here the CDR3 DNA reads TGTGCCACCAGCCGCGGACGGAAGACAGATACGCAGTATTTT.

A note on this clone: A far larger clone is one base from this, pointing to a likely read error. Other DNA sequences in this specimen translate into the identical CDR3. The V call is TRBV14, the J call TRBJ2-5, with a weak D call TRBD2 (7 bases). The closer fit of TRBJ2-7 to the DNA end suggests the J call may be wrong. The germline CDR1 and CDR2 sequences are SGHDN and FVKESK. The length of the CDR3 is 15 residues. The DNA for the CDR3 is TGTGCCAGCAGCCAAGAAGGGGGGAGGGCCAGCGAGCAGTACTTC. This sequence encodes CASSQEGGRASEQYF.

The CDR3 is CASSAGTHFVGANVLTF. The CDR3 coding sequence is TGTGCCAGCAGTGCCGGAACCCATTTCGTCGGGGCCAACGTCCTGACTTTC. The chain has TRBV2 and TRBJ2-6, with unresolved D. V was shortened by 4 bases and J by 4 bases, with 17 bases between the two germline ends. CDR3 length: 17 amino acids. Germline assignment: CDR1 SNHLY and CDR2 FYNNEI.

In this sample, this clone turned up many times. Within the sample, other DNA sequences also encode this same CDR3. The rearrangement links TRBV4-2 to TRBJ1-5; a possible D gene is TRBD1 (6 bases). V dropped 5 bases and J dropped 5 bases, with 13 bases sitting between them. The CDR3 extends over 14 amino acids. From germline, CDR1 is LGHNA and CDR2 YNFKEQ. The CDR3 bases are TGTGCCAGCAGCAGCGAGGGGGAACATCAGCCCCAGCATTTT. Translating it yields CASSSEGEHQPQHF.

This clone was seen a few times. V usage is TRBV7-7 and J usage is TRBJ2-7; D gene ambiguous. The ends were cut back, 5 bases at V and 7 bases at J, with 15 bases in the middle. Germline lookup yields CDR1 SSHAT and CDR2 FNYEAQ (reference sequence). This CDR3 is 13 amino acids long. CDR3: CASSRRLSAEQYF. The CDR3 nucleotides are TGTGCCAGCAGCCGTCGACTGAGTGCGGAGCAGTACTTC.

The CDR3 DNA reads TGTGCCACCAGCAGAGATAGTGGCAGGGGGAACACTGAAGCTTTCTTT. It specifies CATSRDSGRGNTEAFF. This chain connects TRBV15 to TRBJ1-1; TRBD1 might be the D (6 bases). V was trimmed by 0 bases and J by 1 base, leaving 12 bases between them. This CDR3 spans 16 amino acids. CDR1 and CDR2 from the germline V gene are LNHNV and YYDKDF (reference sequence).

The chain uses TRBV29-1 and TRBJ1-1, with D uncertain. There are 13 residues in the CDR3. Germline V gene lookup returns CDR1 SQVTM and CDR2 ANQGSEA. The germline V and J ends were trimmed by 3 bases and 1 base, with 9 bases remaining between them. The CDR3 DNA is TGCAGCGTTGACGACGGCCGGAACACTGAAGCTTTCTTT. Amino acids: CSVDDGRNTEAFF.

The rearrangement joins TRBV21-1 to TRBJ2-7; the D segment call TRBD1 is taken from the table without a DNA check. TRBV21-1 is a recognized pseudogene. The length of the CDR3 is 13 residues. The CDR3 coding sequence is TGTGCCCATCCCCCAGGCAGTTCCTACGAGCAGTACTTC. Amino acids: CAHPPGSSYEQYF.

This sequence joins TRBV27 and TRBJ2-7, with 11 bases fitting TRBD2. Germline V lookup: CDR1 MNHEY, CDR2 SMNVEV (reference sequence). The CDR3 has 16 residues. After removal of 3 bases from V and 1 base from J, the junction contained 5 bases not matched to a gene. CDR3 in amino acids: CASSFGLAGGSYEQYF. The CDR3 bases are TGTGCCAGCAGTTTTGGTCTAGCGGGAGGTTCCTACGAGCAGTACTTC.

This chain links TRBV7-9 with TRBJ1-2; D unresolved. Germline V CDR1 and CDR2: SEHNR, FQNEAQ (reference sequence). The V gene lost 0 bases and the J gene lost 8 bases, with 10 bases spanning the gap. CDR3 length: 13 amino acids. The CDR3 DNA is TGTGCCAGCAGCTTAGCCGGGTGGCAAGGCTACACCTTC. It yields the protein CASSLAGWQGYTF.

This chain joins TRBV10-1 and TRBJ2-1, with D hard to call. CDR1 and CDR2 from the germline V gene are WNHNN and SYGVQD (reference sequence). The CDR3 has 14 amino acids. V lost 4 bases and J 2 bases, leaving 9 bases between the germline ends. This CDR3 is CASSAGDPYNEQFF. CDR3 DNA sequence: TGCGCCAGCAGTGCCGGAGACCCCTACAATGAGCAGTTCTTC.

This clone was counted once. The chain carries TRBV5-6 and TRBJ2-7; D not certain. The ends were cut back, 3 bases at V and 7 bases at J, with 8 bases in the middle. CDR1 is SGHDT, CDR2 YYEEEE, per germline. The CDR3 contains 11 residues. DNA of the CDR3: TGTGCCAGCAGCTCCAACTATGAGCAGTACTTC. This codes for CASSSNYEQYF.

This clone was seen more than once but under ten times. This chain uses TRBV4-1 with TRBJ2-7, with D possibly called TRBD1 or TRBD2 (5 bases each). The CDR3 has 17 amino acids. The V end lost 4 bases, the J end lost 4 bases, and 23 bases lay between the germline ends. Germline CDR1 and CDR2: MGHRA and YSYEKL. CDR3 nucleotide sequence: TGCGCCAGCAGCCCGGGGCCCCTCCTGGAGGCTCCGTACGAGCAGTACTTC. It encodes CASSPGPLLEAPYEQYF.

The rearrangement uses TRBV11-2 and TRBJ2-5; D is perhaps TRBD2 (5 bases). The V and J ends lost 5 bases and 2 bases respectively, with 12 bases between them. The length of the CDR3 is 14 residues. CDR1 SGHAT and CDR2 FQNNGV come from the germline V gene. CDR3 loop: CASSPGMLQETQYF. DNA of the CDR3: TGTGCCAGCAGCCCGGGAATGCTTCAAGAGACCCAGTACTTC.

The chain joins TRBV6-6 to TRBJ2-2; D perhaps matches TRBD1 (5 bases). The CDR3 runs 14 residues. Per germline, CDR1 MNHNY and CDR2 SVGAGI (reference sequence). Trimming left V 0 bases short and J 11 bases short, with 13 bases between. The CDR3 sequence: CASSYSSQGYELFF. The CDR3 DNA sequence: TGTGCCAGCAGTTACTCGAGCCAGGGTTACGAGCTGTTTTTT.

This sequence joins TRBV5-1 and TRBJ2-6; D unclear. The CDR3 is made up of 13 amino acids. Looked up from germline, CDR1 is SGHRS and CDR2 is YFSETQ. The germline V and J ends were trimmed by 1 base and 2 bases, with 1 base remaining between them. The CDR3 DNA follows: TGCGCCAGCAGCTTGACTGGGGCCAACGTCCTGACTTTC. The encoded protein is CASSLTGANVLTF. Complete variable domain (other parts from reference TRBV5-1 and TRBJ2-6): KAGVTQTPRYLIKTRGQQVTLSCSPISGHRSVSWYQQTPGQGLQFLFEYFSETQRNKGNFPGRFSGRQFSNSRSEMNVSTLELGDSALYLCASSLTGANVLTFGAGSRLTVL.

The chain is built from TRBV14 and TRBJ2-5; no definite D call. This CDR3 contains 13 residues. Trimming pared 0 bases from V and 1 base from J, leaving 3 bases between. Germline CDR1 reads SGHDN; CDR2 reads FVKESK. The CDR3 bases are TGTGCCAGCAGCCAAGAGGGCCAAGAGACCCAGTACTTC. Translated: CASSQEGQETQYF.

This clone was recorded once. The chain has TRBV7-2 and TRBJ2-3; 11 bases are a match to TRBD2. Germline loops: CDR1 SGHTA, CDR2 FQGNSA. The CDR3 covers 16 residues. V was clipped by 1 base and J by 4 bases; unmatched bases: 4. CDR3 nucleotides: TGTGCCAGCAGCTTAGGGACTAGCGGGTTTGCAGATACGCAGTATTTT. Translating it yields CASSLGTSGFADTQYF.

There are many counts of this clone. V usage is TRBV5-5 and J usage is TRBJ2-7, with a possible D match to TRBD1 (5 bases). This CDR3 region has 13 residues. Trimming stripped 0 bases from V and 10 bases from J, with 14 bases between. Germline CDR1 reads SGHKS; CDR2 reads YYEKEE (reference sequence). CDR3 protein: CASSLGGPQGQYF. The CDR3 region has the DNA TGTGCCAGCAGCTTGGGAGGTCCGCAGGGACAGTACTTC.